These 15 T cell receptor beta chains were all obtained from the same sample, sequenced in a study of long-term antiretroviral therapy in people with HIV. They ran version v3.0 of the immunoSEQ assay at survey level. Sequencing was performed with immunoSEQ multiplex PCR; in TCRdb, only in-frame clones are kept and a portion is missing. This table has about 25,000 clones, around 80% appearing once. Sequencing was performed on unsorted PBMCs, taken approximately 4.3 years after starting antiretroviral therapy. These receptors all come from a man aged 25-45 years with HIV.

V gene TRBV7-9 combines with J gene TRBJ2-5; weak D call: TRBD2 (6 bases). V lost 1 base and J lost 4, with 16 bases in between. There are 16 residues in the CDR3. Germline CDR1 and CDR2: SEHNR and FQNEAQ (reference sequence). CDR3 sequence: CASSLEFFGGRETQYF. The CDR3 nucleotides are TGTGCCAGCAGCTTAGAATTTTTCGGGGGACGAGAGACCCAGTACTTC.

The chain uses TRBV10-2 and TRBJ1-1; D not certain. Deletions cut 2 bases from V and 2 bases from J, with 12 bases between. Germline V gives CDR1 WSHSY, CDR2 SAAADI. This CDR3 region has 15 residues. CDR3 DNA sequence: TGCGCCAGCAGTGAGGGGTATGTCCCAAACACTGAAGCTTTCTTT. Its translation: CASSEGYVPNTEAFF.

V gene TRBV21-1 combines with J gene TRBJ2-1; TRBD2 is the table's D call, not checked against the DNA. TRBV21-1 is deemed a pseudogene. The CDR3 has 16 residues. DNA of the CDR3: TGTGCCAGCAGCGCGACTAGCGGGAGATTCTACAATGAGCAGTTCTTC. As protein: CASSATSGRFYNEQFF.

The J gene is TRBJ2-1, the V gene TRBV15; 13 bases map to TRBD2. Germline values: CDR1 LNHNV, CDR2 YYDKDF (reference sequence). The CDR3 is 18 amino acids. The J segment lost 3 bases and the V segment lost 3 bases, leaving 8 bases of the junction unmatched. The CDR3 loop reads CATSRTATSGGYYNEQFF. CDR3 nucleotide sequence: TGTGCCACCAGCAGGACCGCGACTAGCGGGGGGTACTACAATGAGCAGTTCTTC.

The rearrangement links TRBV5-4 to TRBJ2-7; D tentatively fits TRBD1 or TRBD2 (6 bases each). The germline CDR1 and CDR2 sequences are SGHNT and YYREEE (reference sequence). V was clipped by 0 bases and J by 0 bases, with 10 bases between them. CDR3 length: 15 amino acids. As DNA, the CDR3 is TGTGCCAGCAGCTTGGGGGGGGCGAGCTCCTACGAGCAGTACTTC. It codes for CASSLGGASSYEQYF.

The chain carries TRBV18 and TRBJ2-3, with TRBD2 matching 8 bases. Germline CDR1 reads KGHSH; CDR2 reads LQKENI. The CDR3 sequence is 16 residues long. V trimming: 1 base; J trimming: 2 bases; junction bases outside the gene matches: 5. The CDR3 here is CASSPQRGTTTDTQYF. Written as DNA, the CDR3 is TGTGCCAGCTCACCACAGCGGGGGACGACCACAGATACGCAGTATTTT.

The rearrangement joins TRBV9 to TRBJ2-7, with D unresolved. The V end lost 3 bases, the J end lost 3 bases, and 4 bases lay between the germline ends. The CDR3 is 11 amino acids. Germline CDR1 reads SGDLS; CDR2 reads YYNGEE. The CDR3 reads CASSANYEQYF. For the CDR3, the DNA is TGTGCCAGCAGCGCAAACTACGAGCAGTACTTC.

The chain joins TRBV6-6 to TRBJ1-2; D is unresolved. CDR1 and CDR2 (germline): MNHNY, SVGAGI (reference sequence). The CDR3 is 14 amino acids. V gave up 4 bases and J gave up 0 bases, with 9 bases separating them. Here the CDR3 DNA reads TGTGCCAGCAGTTTGAGGACCACTAACTATGGCTACACCTTC. The encoded protein is CASSLRTTNYGYTF.

The gene calls are TRBV2 and TRBJ2-1; TRBD2 matches at 12 bases. The CDR3 spans 13 residues. V was pared by 8 bases and J by 6 bases, with 2 bases of the junction left unmatched. Germline V gene lookup returns CDR1 SNHLY and CDR2 FYNNEI. CDR3 in amino acids: CASRTSGINEQFF. Written as DNA, the CDR3 is TGTGCCAGCCGGACTAGCGGGATCAATGAGCAGTTCTTC.

This clone has a handful of counts. The V and J genes are TRBV7-2 and TRBJ1-2; D is unclear. The CDR3 has 12 amino acids. V was trimmed by 3 bases and J by 8 bases, leaving 10 bases between them. CDR1 and CDR2 from the germline V gene are SGHTA and FQGNSA. The CDR3 is CASSFGDLGYTF. In DNA form, the CDR3 reads TGTGCCAGCAGCTTCGGGGATCTGGGCTACACCTTC.

The chain couples TRBV30 to TRBJ2-1; 10 bases are shared with TRBD2. Germline V lookup: CDR1 GTSNPN, CDR2 SVGIG (reference sequence). The CDR3 consists of 15 residues. J lost 9 bases, V lost 2 bases, and 10 bases had no gene match. The CDR3 region is CAWSRSSGGRSEQFF. The CDR3 DNA follows: TGTGCCTGGAGTAGGTCTAGCGGGGGACGTAGTGAGCAGTTCTTC.

The V gene is TRBV5-4, the J gene TRBJ2-3, with 9 bases lining up with TRBD2. Per germline, CDR1 SGHNT and CDR2 YYREEE (reference sequence). There are 16 residues in the CDR3. V was clipped by 0 bases and J by 2 bases; unmatched bases: 4. CDR3 in DNA: TGTGCCAGCAGCTTGGGCCTAGCGGGGTTCACAGATACGCAGTATTTT. Protein product: CASSLGLAGFTDTQYF. Full variable domain (remainder filled in from reference TRBV5-4 and TRBJ2-3): ETGVTQSPTHLIKTRGQQVTLRCSSQSGHNTVSWYQQALGQGPQFIFQYYREEENGRGNFPPRFSGLQFPNYSSELNVNALELDDSALYLCASSLGLAGFTDTQYFGPGTRLTVL.

This clone was found once. The rearrangement links TRBV27 to TRBJ2-3; 10 bases are shared with TRBD2. CDR1 is MNHEY and CDR2 is SMNVEV in the germline V gene (reference sequence). The ends lost 6 bases at V and 3 bases at J; junction bases unmatched: 9. The CDR3 has 16 residues. Here the CDR3 reads CASSKQRGGGTDTQYF. The CDR3 region has the DNA TGTGCCAGCAGCAAACAGCGGGGGGGCGGTACAGATACGCAGTATTTT.

This clone was detected a few times. The gene calls are TRBV4-2 and TRBJ1-5; D is possibly TRBD1 (6 bases). From germline, CDR1 is LGHNA and CDR2 YNFKEQ. The CDR3 extends over 15 amino acids. Deletions cut 1 base from V and 3 bases from J, with 10 bases between. The CDR3 region has the DNA TGTGCCAGCAGCCAAGGGACAGATCACAATCAGCCCCAGCATTTT. The encoded protein is CASSQGTDHNQPQHF.

J is TRBJ2-7 and V is TRBV6-1; D is perhaps TRBD2 (5 bases). V lost 4 bases and J lost 3, with 22 bases in between. The CDR3 is 17 residues long. CDR1 and CDR2 (germline): MNHNS, SASEGT. This CDR3 reads CASSAPNSGSARYEQYF. DNA for the CDR3: TGTGCCAGCAGTGCACCTAATTCGGGGTCAGCCCGCTACGAGCAGTACTTC.